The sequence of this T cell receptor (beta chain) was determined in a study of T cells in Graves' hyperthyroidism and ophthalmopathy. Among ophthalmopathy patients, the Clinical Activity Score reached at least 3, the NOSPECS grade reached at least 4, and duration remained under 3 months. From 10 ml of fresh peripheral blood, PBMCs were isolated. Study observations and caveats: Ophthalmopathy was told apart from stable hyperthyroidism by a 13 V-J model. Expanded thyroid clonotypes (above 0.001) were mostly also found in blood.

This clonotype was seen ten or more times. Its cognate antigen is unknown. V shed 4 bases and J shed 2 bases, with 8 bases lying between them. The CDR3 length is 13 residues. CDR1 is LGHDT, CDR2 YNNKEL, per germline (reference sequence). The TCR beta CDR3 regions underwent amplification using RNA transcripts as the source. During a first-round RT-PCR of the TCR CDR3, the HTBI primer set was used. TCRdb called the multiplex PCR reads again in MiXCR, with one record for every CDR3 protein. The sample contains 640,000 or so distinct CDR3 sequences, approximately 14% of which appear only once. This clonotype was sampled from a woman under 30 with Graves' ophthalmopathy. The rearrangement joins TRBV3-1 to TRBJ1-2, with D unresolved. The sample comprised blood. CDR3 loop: CASSPQRNYGYTF. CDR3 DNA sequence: TGTGCCAGCAGCCCGCAAAGGAACTATGGCTACACCTTC. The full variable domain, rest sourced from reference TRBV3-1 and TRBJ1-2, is DTAVSQTPKYLVTQMGNDKSIKCEQNLGHDTMYWYKQDSKKFLKIMFSYNNKELIINETVPNRFSPKSPDKAHLNLHINSLELGDSAVYFCASSPQRNYGYTFGSGTRLTVV.